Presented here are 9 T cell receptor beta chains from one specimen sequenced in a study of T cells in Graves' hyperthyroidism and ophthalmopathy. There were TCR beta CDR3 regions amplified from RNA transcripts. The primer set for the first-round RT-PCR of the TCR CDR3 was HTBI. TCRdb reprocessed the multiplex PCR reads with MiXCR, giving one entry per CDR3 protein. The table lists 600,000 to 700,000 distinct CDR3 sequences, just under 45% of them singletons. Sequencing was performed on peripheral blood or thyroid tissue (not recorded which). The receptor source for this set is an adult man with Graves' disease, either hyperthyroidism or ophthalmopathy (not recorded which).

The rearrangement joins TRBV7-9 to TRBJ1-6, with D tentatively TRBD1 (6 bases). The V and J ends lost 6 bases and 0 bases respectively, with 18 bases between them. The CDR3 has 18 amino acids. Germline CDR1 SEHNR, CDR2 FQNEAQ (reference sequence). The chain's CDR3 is CASSVYWDIGSYNSPLHF. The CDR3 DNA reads TGTGCCAGCAGTGTCTACTGGGACATCGGCTCCTATAATTCACCCCTCCACTTT.

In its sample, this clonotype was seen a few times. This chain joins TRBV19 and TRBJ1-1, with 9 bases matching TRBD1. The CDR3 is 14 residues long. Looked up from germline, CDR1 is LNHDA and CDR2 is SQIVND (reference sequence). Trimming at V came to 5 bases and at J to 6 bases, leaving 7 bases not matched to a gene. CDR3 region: CASSLGQGTAEAFF. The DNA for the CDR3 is TGTGCCAGTAGTCTGGGACAGGGTACTGCTGAAGCTTTCTTT. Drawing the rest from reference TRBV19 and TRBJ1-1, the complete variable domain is DGGITQSPKYLFRKEGQNVTLSCEQNLNHDAMYWYRQDPGQGLRLIYYSQIVNDFQKGDIAEGYSVSREKKESFPLTVTSAQKNPTAFYLCASSLGQGTAEAFFGQGTRLTVV.

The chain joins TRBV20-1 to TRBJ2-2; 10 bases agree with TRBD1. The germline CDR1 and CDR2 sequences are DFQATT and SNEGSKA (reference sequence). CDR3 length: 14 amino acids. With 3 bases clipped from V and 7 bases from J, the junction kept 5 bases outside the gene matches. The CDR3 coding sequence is TGCAGTGCTAGCGGGACAGGGGTGAACGGGGAGCTGTTTTTT. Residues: CSASGTGVNGELFF.

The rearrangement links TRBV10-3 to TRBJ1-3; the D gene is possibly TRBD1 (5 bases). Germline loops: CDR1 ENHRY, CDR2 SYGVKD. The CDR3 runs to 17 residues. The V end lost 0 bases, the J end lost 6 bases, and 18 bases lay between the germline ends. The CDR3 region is CAISESGVNAGENTIYF. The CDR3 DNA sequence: TGTGCCATCAGTGAGTCGGGGGTAAATGCCGGAGAAAACACCATATATTTT.

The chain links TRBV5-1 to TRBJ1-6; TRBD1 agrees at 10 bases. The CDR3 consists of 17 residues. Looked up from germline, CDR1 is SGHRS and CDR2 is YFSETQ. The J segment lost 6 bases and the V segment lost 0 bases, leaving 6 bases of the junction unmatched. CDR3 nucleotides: TGCGCCAGCAGCTTGGAGGGACAGGGGCTAGGTAATTCACCCCTCCACTTT. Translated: CASSLEGQGLGNSPLHF.

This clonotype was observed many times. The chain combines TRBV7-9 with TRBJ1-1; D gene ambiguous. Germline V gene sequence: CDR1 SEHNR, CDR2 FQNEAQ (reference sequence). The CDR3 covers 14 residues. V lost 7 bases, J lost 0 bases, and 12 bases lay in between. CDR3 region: CASIAARLNTEAFF. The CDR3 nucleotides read TGTGCCAGCATCGCGGCCAGACTGAACACTGAAGCTTTCTTT.

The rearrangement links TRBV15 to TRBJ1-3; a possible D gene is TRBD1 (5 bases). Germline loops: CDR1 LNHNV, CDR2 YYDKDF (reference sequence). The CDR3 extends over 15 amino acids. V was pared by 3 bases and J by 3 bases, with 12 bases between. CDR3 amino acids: CATSSVAGFGNTIYF. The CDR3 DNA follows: TGTGCCACCAGCAGCGTTGCAGGGTTTGGAAACACCATATATTTT.

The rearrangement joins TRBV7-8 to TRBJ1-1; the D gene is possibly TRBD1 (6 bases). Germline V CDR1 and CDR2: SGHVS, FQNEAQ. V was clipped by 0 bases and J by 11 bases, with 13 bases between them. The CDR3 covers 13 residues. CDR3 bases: TGTGCCAGCAGCTTAGCGCCGCCCGACAGGGCTTTCTTT. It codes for CASSLAPPDRAFF. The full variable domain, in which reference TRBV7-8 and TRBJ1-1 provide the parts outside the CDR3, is GAGVSQSPRYKVAKRGQDVALRCDPISGHVSLFWYQQALGQGPEFLTYFQNEAQLDKSGLPSDRFFAERPEGSVSTLKIQRTQQEDSAVYLCASSLAPPDRAFFGQGTRLTVV.

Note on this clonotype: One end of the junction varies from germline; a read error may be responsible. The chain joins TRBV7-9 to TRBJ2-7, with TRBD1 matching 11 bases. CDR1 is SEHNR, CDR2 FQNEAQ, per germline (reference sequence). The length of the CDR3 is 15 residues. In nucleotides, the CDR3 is TGTGCCGGCAGTCTCACCGGGACAGGGGGATACGAGCAGTACTTC. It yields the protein CAGSLTGTGGYEQYF. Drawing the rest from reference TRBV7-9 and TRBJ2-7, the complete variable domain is DTGVSQNPRHKITKRGQNVTFRCDPISEHNRLYWYRQTLGQGPEFLTYFQNEAQLEKSRLLSDRFSAERPKGSFSTLEIQRTEQGDSAMYLCAGSLTGTGGYEQYFGPGTRLTVT.